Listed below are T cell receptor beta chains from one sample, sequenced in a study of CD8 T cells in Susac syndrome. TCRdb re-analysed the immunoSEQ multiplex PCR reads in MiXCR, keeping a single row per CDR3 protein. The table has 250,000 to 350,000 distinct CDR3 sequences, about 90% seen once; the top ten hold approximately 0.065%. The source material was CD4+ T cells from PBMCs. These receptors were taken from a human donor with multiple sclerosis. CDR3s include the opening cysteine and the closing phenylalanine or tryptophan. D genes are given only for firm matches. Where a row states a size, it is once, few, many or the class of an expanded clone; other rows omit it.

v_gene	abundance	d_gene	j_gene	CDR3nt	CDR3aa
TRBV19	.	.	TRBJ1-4	TGTGCCAGTAGTATACAGGGCGGGAAACTGTTTTTT	CASSIQGGKLFF
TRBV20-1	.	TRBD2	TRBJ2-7	TGCAGTGCCACGGGTAGCGGGAGGGCCGGGGAGCAGTACTTC	CSATGSGRAGEQYF
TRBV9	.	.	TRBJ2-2	TGTGCCAGCAGCGTAGTGCAGGTTGCGGGGGAGCTGTTTTTT	CASSVVQVAGELFF
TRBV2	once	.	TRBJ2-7	TGTGCCTGGGGCACAATGTTCGGTGATGTCCACGAGCAGTACTTC	CAWGTMFGDVHEQYF
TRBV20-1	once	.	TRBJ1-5	TGCAGTGCTAGGCAGCAGCTTAGCAATCAGCCCCAGCATTTT	CSARQQLSNQPQHF
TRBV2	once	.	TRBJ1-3	TGTGCCAGCAGTGTTGGTTTCTCTGAAAACACCATATATTTT	CASSVGFSENTIYF
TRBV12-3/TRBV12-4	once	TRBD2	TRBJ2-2	TGTGCCAGCGGTAGGATAAGTAGCGGGAGGATCACCGGGGAGCTGTTTTTT	CASGRISSGRITGELFF
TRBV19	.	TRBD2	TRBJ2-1	TGTGCCAGTAGAATCTCTAGCGGGGGCTCCTACAATGAGCAGTTCTTC	CASRISSGGSYNEQFF
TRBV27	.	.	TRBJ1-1	.	CASSSSGGGRKGRVTEAFF
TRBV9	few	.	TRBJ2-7	TGTGCCAGCAGCGTAGCGGGAGGAGGGGGTGGCGAGCAGTACTTC	CASSVAGGGGGEQYF
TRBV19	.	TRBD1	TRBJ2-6	TGTGCCAGTACCCCCACCCGTCAGGGGGCGCTTTCACCTGGGGCCAACGTCCTGACTTTC	CASTPTRQGALSPGANVLTF
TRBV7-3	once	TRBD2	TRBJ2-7	TGTGCCAGCAGCCTAGCGGCTCGGGGCGAGCAGTACTTC	CASSLAARGEQYF
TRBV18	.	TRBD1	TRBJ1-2	TGTGCCAGCCAGGACAGGGGATTCGGGTTATACGGCTACACCTTC	CASQDRGFGLYGYTF
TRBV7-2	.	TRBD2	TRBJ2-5	TGTGCCACCCGGAGAGCGGGAGGGGGCCCCCGGGAGACCCAGTACTTC	CATRRAGGGPRETQYF
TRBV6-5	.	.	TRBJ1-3	TGTGCCAGTAGATTAGTGGCCTCTGGAAACACCATATATTTT	CASRLVASGNTIYF
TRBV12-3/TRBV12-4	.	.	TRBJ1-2	TGTGCCAGCAGTTTACTACAGGGTTATGGCTACACCTTC	CASSLLQGYGYTF
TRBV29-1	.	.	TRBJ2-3	TGCAGCGTTGTAGCTAGCACAGATACGCAGTATTTT	CSVVASTDTQYF
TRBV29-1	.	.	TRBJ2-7	TGCAGCGTTGCCCTACTGGACTACGAGCAGTACTTC	CSVALLDYEQYF
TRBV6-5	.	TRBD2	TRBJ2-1	TGTGCCAGCAAACCTAAGCTAGCGGGGTACAATGAGCAGTTCTTC	CASKPKLAGYNEQFF
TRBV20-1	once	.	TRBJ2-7	TGCAGTGCTAGAGTCTCTGTATCGGGCAAGGGACCACGACTCAGCTCCTACGAGCAGTACTTC	CSARVSVSGKGPRLSSYEQYF
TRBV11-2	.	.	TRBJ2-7	TGTGCCAGCAGAACCAACCGTGGGTTGGACCCCTACGAGCAGTACTTC	CASRTNRGLDPYEQYF